The 20 T cell receptor beta chains reported below all come from one sample, sequenced in a study of blood T cell repertoires in COVID-19. The method was immunoSEQ multiplex PCR; TCRdb's version includes in-frame clones alone and lacks a portion of them. The table includes fewer than 250,000 clones, about 82% detected once. Sequenced: peripheral blood. Receptors originate from a woman aged 80 or over with COVID-19, enrolled during active disease.

V and J are TRBV5-4 and TRBJ2-3; 9 bases are shared with TRBD1. Germline values: CDR1 SGHNT, CDR2 YYREEE (reference sequence). CDR3 length: 15 residues. Trimming took 4 bases from V and 1 from J; bases not matched to a gene: 4. CDR3 sequence: CASSPGDRGTDTQYF. CDR3 DNA: TGTGCCAGCAGCCCAGGGGACAGGGGCACAGATACGCAGTATTTT. The full variable domain, completed using reference TRBV5-4 and TRBJ2-3, is ETGVTQSPTHLIKTRGQQVTLRCSSQSGHNTVSWYQQALGQGPQFIFQYYREEENGRGNFPPRFSGLQFPNYSSELNVNALELDDSALYLCASSPGDRGTDTQYFGPGTRLTVL.

This chain uses TRBV28 with TRBJ1-3; D gene unclear. Germline V CDR1 and CDR2: MDHEN, SYDVKM. V shed 1 base and J shed 3 bases, with 13 bases lying between them. There are 16 residues in the CDR3. CDR3 sequence reads: CASSLSLKSSGNTIYF. The CDR3 coding sequence is TGTGCCAGCAGTTTATCCCTGAAGTCGAGTGGAAACACCATATATTTT.

The V call is TRBV5-6, the J call TRBJ1-5; 8 bases are shared with TRBD1. Germline assignment: CDR1 SGHDT and CDR2 YYEEEE. CDR3 length equals 14 residues. The ends lost 4 bases at V and 3 bases at J; junction bases unmatched: 3. CDR3: CASSQTGVNQPQHF. In nucleotides, the CDR3 is TGTGCCAGCAGCCAGACAGGGGTCAATCAGCCCCAGCATTTT.

The chain uses TRBV6-5 and TRBJ1-2; 9 nucleotides align to TRBD1. The length of the CDR3 is 15 residues. Trimming at V came to 6 bases and at J to 4 bases, leaving 9 bases not matched to a gene. Germline values: CDR1 MNHEY, CDR2 SVGAGI. The CDR3: CASRLVQGASYGYTF. DNA for the CDR3: TGTGCCAGCAGACTAGTACAGGGGGCTAGCTATGGCTACACCTTC.

The CDR3: CASSAGHSTGNQPQHF. In DNA, the CDR3 is TGTGCCAGCAGCGCAGGACATTCAACAGGCAATCAGCCCCAGCATTTT. V is TRBV7-2 and J is TRBJ1-5; D is possibly TRBD1 (5 bases). Trimming stripped 5 bases from V and 2 bases from J, with 16 bases between. The CDR3 loop spans 16 amino acids. The germline gives CDR1 SGHTA, CDR2 FQGNSA.

A single count supports this clone. The chain combines TRBV7-6 with TRBJ1-1; TRBD1 matches at 9 bases. J lost 5 bases, V lost 2 bases, and 3 bases had no gene match. CDR3 length: 14 amino acids. CDR1 and CDR2 (germline): SGHVS, FNYEAQ. The CDR3 coding sequence is TGTGCCAGCAGCTTAACCGGACAGGGGACTGAAGCTTTCTTT. The encoded protein is CASSLTGQGTEAFF.

This chain links TRBV12-3 or TRBV12-4 with TRBJ1-6; the D gene is possibly TRBD1 (5 bases). V was pared by 11 bases and J by 8 bases, with 13 bases between. CDR3 length: 12 residues. As DNA, the CDR3 is TGTGCCGCCGGGGGTTCGGATTCACCCCTCCACTTT. This gives the protein CAAGGSDSPLHF.

This clone was seen only a few times. V is TRBV5-5 and J is TRBJ2-7, with a weak D call TRBD1 (6 bases). V was trimmed by 0 bases and J by 1 base, leaving 8 bases between them. Germline CDR1 SGHKS, CDR2 YYEKEE (reference sequence). This CDR3 region has 14 residues. The CDR3 is CASSLGGQSYEQYV. The DNA for the CDR3 is TGTGCCAGCAGCTTGGGAGGACAGTCCTACGAGCAGTACGTC.

The rearrangement joins TRBV5-1 to TRBJ2-1; 7 nucleotides match TRBD1. Germline trimming cut 4 bases from V and 0 bases from J; bases unmatched to any gene: 7. The CDR3 length is 16 residues. The germline V gene encodes CDR1 SGHRS and CDR2 YFSETQ. CDR3 in DNA: TGCGCCAGCAGCCCCCGACAGGGCGGCTCCTACAATGAGCAGTTCTTC. The encoded protein is CASSPRQGGSYNEQFF. The variable domain in full, with the rest retrieved from reference TRBV5-1 and TRBJ2-1, is KAGVTQTPRYLIKTRGQQVTLSCSPISGHRSVSWYQQTPGQGLQFLFEYFSETQRNKGNFPGRFSGRQFSNSRSEMNVSTLELGDSALYLCASSPRQGGSYNEQFFGPGTRLTVL.

This chain uses TRBV7-2 with TRBJ1-6; D ambiguous. CDR3 length equals 12 residues. CDR1 is SGHTA, CDR2 FQGNSA, per germline. V gave up 2 bases and J gave up 9 bases, with 5 bases separating them. The CDR3 region is CASSLYGSPLHF. The CDR3 DNA reads as TGTGCCAGCAGCTTATACGGTTCACCCCTCCACTTT.

Here the CDR3 reads CASSLGITGPFYGYTF. CDR3 nucleotide sequence: TGTGCCAGCAGCTTGGGAATAACAGGACCGTTCTATGGCTACACCTTC. This chain joins TRBV5-5 and TRBJ1-2; weak D call: TRBD1 (5 bases). With 0 bases removed from V and 4 bases from J, the gap between germline ends came to 16 bases. Germline loops: CDR1 SGHKS, CDR2 YYEKEE (reference sequence). The CDR3 has 16 amino acids.

V usage is TRBV27 and J usage is TRBJ1-4, with TRBD1 matching over 7 bases. CDR1 and CDR2 (germline): MNHEY, SMNVEV (reference sequence). The CDR3 runs to 20 residues. V lost 3 bases to trimming and J lost 3 bases; unmatched junction nucleotides: 19. Here the CDR3 DNA reads TGTGCCAGCAGTTTCTCACGTACAGGGGTCCGCAGGGTTGCTAATGAAAAACTGTTTTTT. Translated, it gives CASSFSRTGVRRVANEKLFF.

The CDR3 DNA reads TGTGCCAGCAGTCCACAGGGACAGGGGAATTCACCCCTCCACTTT. It encodes CASSPQGQGNSPLHF. The chain couples TRBV27 to TRBJ1-6; 10 nucleotides align to TRBD1. The CDR3 sequence is 15 residues long. Germline CDR1 MNHEY, CDR2 SMNVEV (reference sequence). V was clipped by 5 bases and J by 7 bases; unmatched bases: 5.

This rearrangement joins TRBV7-2 to TRBJ1-2, with D possibly TRBD1 on 5 matching bases. The ends were cut back, 5 bases at V and 4 bases at J, with 11 bases in the middle. CDR1 and CDR2 from the germline V gene are SGHTA and FQGNSA. The CDR3 loop spans 13 amino acids. The CDR3 protein is CASSKDSRYGYTF. As DNA, the CDR3 is TGTGCCAGCAGCAAAGACAGCCGCTATGGCTACACCTTC. Based on the CDR3 plus reference TRBV7-2 and TRBJ1-2, the full variable domain is GAGVSQSPSNKVTEKGKDVELRCDPISGHTALYWYRQSLGQGLEFLIYFQGNSAPDKSGLPSDRFSAERTGGSVSTLTIQRTQQEDSAVYLCASSKDSRYGYTFGSGTRLTVV.

The chain carries TRBV6-6 and TRBJ1-6; D is perhaps TRBD1 (5 bases). Trimming removed 5 bases from V and 6 bases from J, with 11 bases in between. The CDR3 loop spans 14 amino acids. CDR1 is MNHNY and CDR2 is SVGAGI in the germline V gene (reference sequence). The CDR3 loop reads CASSRGPGNSPLHF. The CDR3 DNA reads TGTGCCAGCAGTAGGGGTCCTGGTAATTCACCCCTCCACTTT.

This rearrangement joins TRBV7-9 to TRBJ1-3; 7 bases line up with TRBD1. Losses at the gene ends were 8 bases for V and 4 bases for J; bases not matched to a gene: 11. Germline assignment: CDR1 SEHNR and CDR2 FQNEAQ (reference sequence). The CDR3 is 15 amino acids. The CDR3 nucleotides are TGTGCCAGCGGAACAGGGGCAGAAGGGGGAAACACCATATATTTT. Protein product: CASGTGAEGGNTIYF.

This chain connects TRBV29-1 to TRBJ2-2, with D possibly being TRBD1 (6 bases). The CDR3 consists of 14 residues. Germline-derived CDR1 and CDR2 are SQVTM and ANQGSEA. V was trimmed by 5 bases and J by 2 bases, leaving 12 bases between them. The CDR3 DNA follows: TGCAGCGTTAGACAGGATACAAACACCGGGGAGCTGTTTTTT. Its protein is CSVRQDTNTGELFF.

This clone occurred a few times. V gene TRBV19 combines with J gene TRBJ1-5; D gene uncertain. CDR3 length: 16 residues. From germline, CDR1 is LNHDA and CDR2 SQIVND (reference sequence). The V end was cut by 7 bases, the J end by 0 bases, with 16 bases between. The CDR3, as DNA: TGTGCCAGTACCCGGGAGATGCAATTTAGCAATCAGCCCCAGCATTTT. It encodes CASTREMQFSNQPQHF.

The J gene is TRBJ1-2, the V gene TRBV5-6; D might be TRBD1 (6 bases). V gave up 4 bases and J gave up 5 bases, with 9 bases separating them. This CDR3 region has 12 residues. Germline V gene data show CDR1 as SGHDT and CDR2 as YYEEEE. CDR3 nucleotide sequence: TGTGCCAGCAGCACAGGGACGTATGGCTACACCTTC. As protein: CASSTGTYGYTF. Filled out from reference TRBV5-6 and TRBJ1-2, the complete variable domain reads DAGVTQSPTHLIKTRGQQVTLRCSPKSGHDTVSWYQQALGQGPQFIFQYYEEEERQRGNFPDRFSGHQFPNYSSELNVNALLLGDSALYLCASSTGTYGYTFGSGTRLTVV.

The chain uses TRBV3-1 (or the pseudogene TRBV3-2) and TRBJ2-5, with D maybe TRBD2 (5 bases). The V gene lost 0 bases and the J gene lost 4 bases, with 6 bases spanning the gap. Germline V CDR1 and CDR2: LGHDT, YNNKEL (reference sequence). There are 13 residues in the CDR3. The CDR3 nucleotides read TGTGCCAGCAGCCAAGATGAGGGAGAGACCCAGTACTTC. It yields the protein CASSQDEGETQYF.